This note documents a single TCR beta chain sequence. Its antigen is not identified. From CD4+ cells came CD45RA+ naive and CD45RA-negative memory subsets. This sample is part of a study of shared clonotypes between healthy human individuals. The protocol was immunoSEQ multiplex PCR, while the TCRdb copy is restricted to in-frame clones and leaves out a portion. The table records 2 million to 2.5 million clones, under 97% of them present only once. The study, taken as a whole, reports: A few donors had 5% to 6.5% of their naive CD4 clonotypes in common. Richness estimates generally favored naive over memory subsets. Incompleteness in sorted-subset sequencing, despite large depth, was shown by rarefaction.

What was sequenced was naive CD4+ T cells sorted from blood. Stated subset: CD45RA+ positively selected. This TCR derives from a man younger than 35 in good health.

The CDR3: CASSEAVRPKATNEKLFF. The CDR3 nucleotides are TGTGCCAGCAGTGAAGCGGTCAGACCTAAAGCAACTAATGAAAAACTGTTTTTT. The chain uses TRBV6-1 and TRBJ1-4; D gene ambiguous. The CDR3 has 18 residues. Per germline, CDR1 MNHNS and CDR2 SASEGT. V was clipped by 0 bases and J by 0 bases, with 14 bases between them.